The entry below gives a single TCR beta chain sequence along with its context. Its antigen is unknown. This record comes from a study of CD8 T cells in ankylosing spondylitis. Overall study findings and caveats: A motif of 7 or 8 highly homologous TCR beta variants was seen as apparently characteristic of ankylosing spondylitis blood. A number of the motif variants had already been described in reactive arthritis synovial fluid and blood. Within peripheral blood, clones linked to disease were CD8+ and relatively rare. Clones linked to disease were reported to show significant enrichment in matched ankylosing spondylitis synovial fluid.

Scientists made TCR beta libraries using quantitative 5'-RACE with molecular barcodes. TCRdb passed the 5' RACE reads through MiXCR, listing each CDR3 protein once. The sample lists 300,000 to 400,000 distinct CDR3 sequences, under 25% occurring once. Per germline, CDR1 SEHNR and CDR2 FQNEAQ (reference sequence). The length of the CDR3 is 15 residues. Trimming stripped 3 bases from V and 5 bases from J, with 13 bases between. Sample: blood, either unsorted or a sorted T cell fraction (not recorded which). V usage is TRBV7-9 and J usage is TRBJ2-2, with TRBD2 as a possible D gene (5 bases). This receptor was obtained from a male donor with ankylosing spondylitis. CDR3 in amino acids: CASSLREQGTGELFF. The DNA of the CDR3 is TGTGCCAGCAGCTTGAGGGAGCAAGGAACCGGGGAGCTGTTTTTT.